A selection of T cell receptor beta chains follows, all from one sample in a study of shared clonotypes between healthy human individuals. Sequenced by immunoSEQ multiplex PCR; TCRdb stores in-frame clones only, minus some. Among millions of clones listed, 85% to 95% were seen once. What was sequenced was naive CD8+ T cells from PBMCs. The receptors stem from a man aged 18 to 30 in good health. Some clones in this sample may be carry-over from other donors' samples. CDR3s include the opening cysteine and the closing phenylalanine or tryptophan.

TRBV7-9	TRBJ2-7	CASSLSGSTYEQYF
TRBV28	TRBJ1-1	CASSNDWLAFF
TRBV5-5	TRBJ2-3	CASSLEGEADTQYF
TRBV9	TRBJ2-7	CASSVEGRGAEQYF
TRBV19	TRBJ2-3	CASSIDIPRGYTDTQYF
TRBV7-9	TRBJ1-1	CASSLHRGPDTEAFF
TRBV11-2	TRBJ2-1	CASSLLGPANEQFF
TRBV12-2	TRBJ1-5	CASRYPSRRWRNQPQHF
TRBV13	TRBJ2-4	CASSEGGGKNIQYF
TRBV27	TRBJ1-2	CASSFGPVFGYTF
TRBV27	TRBJ2-1	CASRTGTSLNEQFF
TRBV28	TRBJ2-1	CATQGIRKTEQFF
TRBV28	TRBJ2-5	CASSATATGGSMFQETQYF
TRBV4-1	TRBJ2-7	CASSPQTGSYEQYF
TRBV27	TRBJ2-1	CASSLLVTSSYNEQFF
TRBV7-9	TRBJ1-2	CASSLAQSYGYTF
TRBV7-9	TRBJ2-7	CASSLVGPNYEQYF
TRBV27	TRBJ1-4	CASSHWGEKLFF
TRBV28	TRBJ1-2	CASSLGPTGGAYGYTF
TRBV25-1	TRBJ2-7	CASSDGVTGVSYEQYF
TRBV27	TRBJ2-4	CASSYSSGYIQYF
TRBV4-2	TRBJ2-1	CASSLRPTTYNEQFF
TRBV5-1	TRBJ2-1	CASSAGGGSYNEQFF
TRBV27	TRBJ1-5	CASRQGLNQPQHF
TRBV27	TRBJ1-2	CASSYSPRQRANYGYTF
TRBV15	TRBJ2-1	CATSTPSWTNYNEQFF
TRBV6-1	TRBJ1-2	CASRDIEGYTF